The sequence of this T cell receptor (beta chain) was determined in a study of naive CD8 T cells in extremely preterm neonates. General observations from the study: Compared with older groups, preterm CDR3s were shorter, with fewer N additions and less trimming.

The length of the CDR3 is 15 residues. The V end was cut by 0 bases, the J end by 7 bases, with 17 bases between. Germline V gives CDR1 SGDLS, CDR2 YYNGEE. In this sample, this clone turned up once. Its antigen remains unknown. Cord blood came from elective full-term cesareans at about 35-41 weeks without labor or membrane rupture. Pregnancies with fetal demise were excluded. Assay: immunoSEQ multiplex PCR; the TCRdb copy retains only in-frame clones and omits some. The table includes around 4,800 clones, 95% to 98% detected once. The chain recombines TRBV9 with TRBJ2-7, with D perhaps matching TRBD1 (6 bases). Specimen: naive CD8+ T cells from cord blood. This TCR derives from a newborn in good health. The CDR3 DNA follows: TGTGCCAGCAGCGTAGGGAACAGGGCGGTGGGGGAGCAGTACTTC. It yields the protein CASSVGNRAVGEQYF. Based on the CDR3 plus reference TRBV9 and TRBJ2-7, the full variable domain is DSGVTQTPKHLITATGQRVTLRCSPRSGDLSVYWYQQSLDQGLQFLIQYYNGEERAKGNILERFSAQQFPDLHSELNLSSLELGDSALYFCASSVGNRAVGEQYFGPGTRLTVT.